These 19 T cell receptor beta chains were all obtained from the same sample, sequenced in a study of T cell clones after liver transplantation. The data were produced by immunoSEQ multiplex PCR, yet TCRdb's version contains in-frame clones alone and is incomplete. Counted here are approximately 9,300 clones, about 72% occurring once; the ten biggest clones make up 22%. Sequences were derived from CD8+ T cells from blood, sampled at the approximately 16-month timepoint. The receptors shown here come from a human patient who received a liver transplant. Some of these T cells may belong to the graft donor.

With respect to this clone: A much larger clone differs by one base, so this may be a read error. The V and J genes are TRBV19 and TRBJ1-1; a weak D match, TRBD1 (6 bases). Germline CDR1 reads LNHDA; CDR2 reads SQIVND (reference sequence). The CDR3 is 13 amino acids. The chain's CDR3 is CVSSPQGSLEAFF. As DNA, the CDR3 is TGTGTCAGTAGTCCACAGGGATCCCTTGAAGCTTTCTTT.

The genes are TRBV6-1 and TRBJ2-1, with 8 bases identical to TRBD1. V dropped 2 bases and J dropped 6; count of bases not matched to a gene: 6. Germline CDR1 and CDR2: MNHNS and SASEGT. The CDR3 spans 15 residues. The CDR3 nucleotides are TGTGCCAGCAGTGAATGGCAGGGGGCTTTCAATGAGCAGTTCTTC. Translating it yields CASSEWQGAFNEQFF.

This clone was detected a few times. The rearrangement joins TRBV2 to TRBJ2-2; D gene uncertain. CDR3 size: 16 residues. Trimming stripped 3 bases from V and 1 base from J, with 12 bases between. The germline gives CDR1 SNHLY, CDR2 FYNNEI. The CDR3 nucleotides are TGTGCCAGCAGTGATGGTCTCAGCTTGAACACCGGGGAGCTGTTTTTT. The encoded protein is CASSDGLSLNTGELFF.

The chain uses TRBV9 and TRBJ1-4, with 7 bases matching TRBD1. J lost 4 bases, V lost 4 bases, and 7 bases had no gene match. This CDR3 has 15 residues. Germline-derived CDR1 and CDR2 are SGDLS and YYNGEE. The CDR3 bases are TGTGCCAGCAGCCCAGGACAGGATATTAATGAAAAACTGTTTTTT. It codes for CASSPGQDINEKLFF.

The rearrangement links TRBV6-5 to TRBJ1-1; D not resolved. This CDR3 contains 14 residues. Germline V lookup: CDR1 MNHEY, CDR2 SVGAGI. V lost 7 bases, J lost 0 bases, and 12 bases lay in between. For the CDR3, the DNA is TGTGCCAGCAAAAGGGAGCCAGTGAACACTGAAGCTTTCTTT. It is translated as CASKREPVNTEAFF.

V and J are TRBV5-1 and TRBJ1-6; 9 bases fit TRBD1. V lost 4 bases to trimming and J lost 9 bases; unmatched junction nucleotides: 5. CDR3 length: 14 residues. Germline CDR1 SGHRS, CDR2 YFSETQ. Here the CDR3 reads CASSVGQGASPLHF. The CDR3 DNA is TGCGCCAGCAGCGTGGGACAGGGCGCTTCACCCCTCCACTTT.

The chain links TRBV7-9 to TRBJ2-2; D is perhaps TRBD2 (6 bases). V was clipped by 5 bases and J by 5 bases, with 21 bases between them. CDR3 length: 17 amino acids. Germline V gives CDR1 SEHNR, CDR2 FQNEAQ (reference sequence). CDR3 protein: CASSPSGRGLRTGELFF. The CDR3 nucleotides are TGTGCCAGCAGCCCAAGCGGGCGGGGATTAAGGACCGGGGAGCTGTTTTTT. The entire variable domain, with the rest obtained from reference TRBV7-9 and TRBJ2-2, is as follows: DTGVSQNPRHKITKRGQNVTFRCDPISEHNRLYWYRQTLGQGPEFLTYFQNEAQLEKSRLLSDRFSAERPKGSFSTLEIQRTEQGDSAMYLCASSPSGRGLRTGELFFGEGSRLTVL.

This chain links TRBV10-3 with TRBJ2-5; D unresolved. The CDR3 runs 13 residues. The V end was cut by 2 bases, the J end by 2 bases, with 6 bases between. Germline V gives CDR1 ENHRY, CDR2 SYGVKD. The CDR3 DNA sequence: TGTGCCATCAGTGAGGAACAGCAAGAGACCCAGTACTTC. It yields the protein CAISEEQQETQYF.

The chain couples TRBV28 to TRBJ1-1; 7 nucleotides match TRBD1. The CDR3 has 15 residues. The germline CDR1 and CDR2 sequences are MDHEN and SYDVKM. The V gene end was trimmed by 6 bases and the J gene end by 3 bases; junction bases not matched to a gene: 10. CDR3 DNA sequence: TGTGCCAGCAGCCCCTCGACAGGGTGGCACACTGAAGCTTTCTTT. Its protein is CASSPSTGWHTEAFF.

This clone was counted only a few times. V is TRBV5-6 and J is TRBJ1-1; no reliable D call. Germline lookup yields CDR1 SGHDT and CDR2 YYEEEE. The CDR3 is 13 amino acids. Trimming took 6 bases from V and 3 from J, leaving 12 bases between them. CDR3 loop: CASTNGFYTEAFF. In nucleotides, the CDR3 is TGTGCCAGCACAAACGGGTTCTACACTGAAGCTTTCTTT.

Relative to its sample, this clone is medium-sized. CDR3 sequence (DNA): TGTGCCAGCAGCCTTTCGGGGGGAAACACCATATATTTT. This sequence encodes CASSLSGGNTIYF. V gene TRBV7-6 combines with J gene TRBJ1-3; no firm D call. The CDR3 has 13 residues. Germline lookup yields CDR1 SGHVS and CDR2 FNYEAQ. The V end was cut by 5 bases, the J end by 4 bases, with 9 bases between. Based on the CDR3 plus reference TRBV7-6 and TRBJ1-3, the full variable domain is GAGVSQSPRYKVTKRGQDVALRCDPISGHVSLYWYRQALGQGPEFLTYFNYEAQQDKSGLPNDRFSAERPEGSISTLTIQRTEQRDSAMYRCASSLSGGNTIYFGEGSWLTVV.

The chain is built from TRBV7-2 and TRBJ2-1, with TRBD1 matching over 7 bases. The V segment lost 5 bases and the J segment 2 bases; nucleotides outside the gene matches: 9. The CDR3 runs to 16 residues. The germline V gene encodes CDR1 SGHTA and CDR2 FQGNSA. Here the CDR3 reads CASSPGGGFAYNEQFF. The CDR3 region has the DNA TGTGCCAGCAGCCCAGGGGGTGGTTTCGCCTACAATGAGCAGTTCTTC.

CDR3 protein: CSVSGGWETQYF. The DNA of the CDR3 is TGCAGCGTATCAGGGGGCTGGGAGACCCAGTACTTC. This chain joins TRBV29-1 and TRBJ2-5; TRBD1 matches at 8 bases. The CDR3 runs 12 residues. V was pared by 6 bases and J by 5 bases, with 5 bases of the junction left unmatched. CDR1 and CDR2 (germline): SQVTM, ANQGSEA.

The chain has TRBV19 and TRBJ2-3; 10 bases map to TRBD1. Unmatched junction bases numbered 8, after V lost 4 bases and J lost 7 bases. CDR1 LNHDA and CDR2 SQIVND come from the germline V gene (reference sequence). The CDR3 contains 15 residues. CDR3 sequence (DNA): TGTGCCAGTAGTACCGGACAGGGGGGCCTCTATACGCAGTATTTT. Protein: CASSTGQGGLYTQYF.

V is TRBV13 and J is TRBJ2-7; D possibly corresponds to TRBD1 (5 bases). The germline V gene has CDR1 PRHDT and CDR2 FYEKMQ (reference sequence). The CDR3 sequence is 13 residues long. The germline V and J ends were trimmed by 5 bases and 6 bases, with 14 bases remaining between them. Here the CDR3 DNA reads TGTGCCAGCAGCCCAGGACGGCAGGGCGAGCAGTACGTC. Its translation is CASSPGRQGEQYV.

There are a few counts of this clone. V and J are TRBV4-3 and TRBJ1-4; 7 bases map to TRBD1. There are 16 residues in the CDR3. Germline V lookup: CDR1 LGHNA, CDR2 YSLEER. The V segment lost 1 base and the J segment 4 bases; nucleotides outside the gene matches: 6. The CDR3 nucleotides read TGCGCCAGCAGCCAAGGCGAGGGGGCCGGTAATGAAAAACTGTTTTTT. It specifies CASSQGEGAGNEKLFF.

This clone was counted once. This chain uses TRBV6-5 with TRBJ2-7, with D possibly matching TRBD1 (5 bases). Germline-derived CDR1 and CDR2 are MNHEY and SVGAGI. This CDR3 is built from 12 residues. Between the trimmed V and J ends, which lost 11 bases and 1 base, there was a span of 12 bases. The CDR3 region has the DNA TGTGCCGCTGGGGCTCTTTCCTACGAGCAGTACTTC. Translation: CAAGALSYEQYF.

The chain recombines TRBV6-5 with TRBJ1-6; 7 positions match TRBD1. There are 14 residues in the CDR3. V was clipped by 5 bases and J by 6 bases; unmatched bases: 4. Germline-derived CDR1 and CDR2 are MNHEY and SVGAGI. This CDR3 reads CASSPDRSNSPLHF. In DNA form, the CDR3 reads TGTGCCAGCAGTCCGGACAGGAGTAATTCACCCCTCCACTTT.

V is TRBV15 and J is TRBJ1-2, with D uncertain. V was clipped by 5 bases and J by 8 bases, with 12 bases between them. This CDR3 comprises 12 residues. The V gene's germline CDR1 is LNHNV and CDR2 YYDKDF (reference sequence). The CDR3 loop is CATSGDDYGYTF. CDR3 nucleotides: TGTGCCACCAGCGGCGACGATTACGGCTACACCTTC.